This T cell receptor (beta chain) was obtained from a study of blood T cell repertoires in COVID-19. Study-wide background: Donors in the United States, Italy and Spain gave samples during acute or convalescent COVID-19.

This CDR3 spans 17 amino acids. Germline assignment: CDR1 DFQATT and CDR2 SNEGSKA (reference sequence). Trimming shortened V by 3 bases and J by 4 bases, and 22 bases separated the two germline ends. Sequencing was performed with immunoSEQ multiplex PCR; in TCRdb, only in-frame clones are kept and a portion is missing. The profile shows about 140,000 clones, about 80% of them singletons. The sample consisted of peripheral blood. The gene calls are TRBV20-1 and TRBJ2-1, with D perhaps TRBD2 (5 bases). This clonotype was obtained from a man in his 70s who had recovered from COVID-19. CDR3 bases: TGCAGTGCTAGTGCCGAGGCTACGGCGGGCAATTACAATGAGCAGTTCTTC. This gives the protein CSASAEATAGNYNEQFF.